Described below is a single TCR beta chain sequence and its context. The data originate from a study of T-cell memory formation after mild COVID-19. Study background: Most TCR clusters belonged to a single donor.

MiXCR was run by TCRdb on the 5' RACE reads, yielding one entry per CDR3 protein. The sample lists roughly 610,000 distinct CDR3 sequences; approximately 15% were seen once. This TCR was sampled from an adult woman who had mild COVID-19 (a few samples of this study predate the infection). Cell type and time point are not known. The sample consisted of PBMCs or a T cell subset sorted from them (not recorded which).

The CDR3 here is CASSTLTGLAGQETQYF. The CDR3 coding sequence is TGTGCCAGCAGCACACTAACTGGGCTAGCCGGGCAAGAGACCCAGTACTTC. The chain has TRBV27 and TRBJ2-5; D perhaps matches TRBD2 (5 bases). Germline values: CDR1 MNHEY, CDR2 SMNVEV (reference sequence). This CDR3 is built from 17 residues. V gave up 6 bases and J gave up 2 bases, with 22 bases separating them.